This T cell receptor (beta chain) appears in the sequencing data of a study of response to subunit inactivated influenza vaccine. Study-wide results and caveats: Authors suggested each seasonal flu vaccination may recruit only limited numbers of new T cells.

J was trimmed by 8 bases and V by 1 base; bases with no gene match: 8. Germline assignment: CDR1 LNHNV and CDR2 YYDKDF (reference sequence). This CDR3 spans 15 amino acids. TCRdb analysed the RT-PCR reads with MiXCR anew, one entry per CDR3 protein. The data hold 550,000 to 600,000 distinct CDR3 sequences, with roughly 12% observed a single time. To note about this clonotype: The target antigen is unknown.

The V call is TRBV15, the J call TRBJ2-1; 7 bases are shared with TRBD1. The sample was PBMCs from blood, taken on the day of vaccination. This clonotype was obtained from a man aged 50 to 59 who received an inactivated influenza vaccine. The CDR3 DNA follows: TGTGCCACCAGCAGAGGGGACAGACCCATGGATGAGCAGTTCTTC. It codes for CATSRGDRPMDEQFF.